This TCR beta chain was profiled in a study of Ad26.COV2.S vaccination and SARS-CoV-2 variants. In the study overall: A COV1001 Ad26.COV2.S trial-arm participant provided the sample.

TCRdb keeps only in-frame clones here, not all; method: immunoSEQ multiplex PCR. Of around 250,000 clones detected, approximately 90% appear once; the ten largest clones hold roughly 3%. Treatment here: roughly 19 received Ad26.COV2.S at low or high dose, single or two shots; roughly 5 received placebo; per-sample allocation not given. At day 63 after the first vaccine or placebo injection, samples were drawn. This CDR3 has 15 amino acids. From germline, CDR1 is LGHDT and CDR2 YNNKEL (reference sequence). V lost 2 bases and J 3 bases, leaving 12 bases between the germline ends. The material was peripheral blood, obtained in a trial of Ad26.COV2.S vaccine versus placebo. V and J are TRBV3-1 (or the pseudogene TRBV3-2) and TRBJ2-3; no reliable D call. The sequence was obtained from a person between 18 and 65 years old who received the Ad26.COV2.S COVID-19 vaccine or a placebo. As DNA, the CDR3 is TGTGCCAGCAGCCAACCCGGACCACAGACAGATACGCAGTATTTT. The encoded protein is CASSQPGPQTDTQYF.